Each of the 14 T cell receptor beta chains below was sequenced from the same sample in a study of PD-L1 blockade in urothelial cancer (dated by TCRdb to the late 2010s). The label giving this sample's time point can be read as: pretreatment tumor sample. Receptor amplification or capture employed the immunoSEQ multiplex PCR assay. TCRdb took over this immuneACCESS table, retaining in-frame rearrangements with V and J assigned. Such tables are incomplete; in checked studies, under half of the missing clones stem from an unresolved V gene, and the remainder is unexplained. Within this sample are more than 35,000 clones, with around 33% of them counted one time only. The ten most abundant clones make up around 9% of the sample. Material: tumor tissue, obtained before atezolizumab (anti-PD-L1) treatment. All receptors come from a man in his 60s with urothelial cancer.

The chain has TRBV18 and TRBJ1-1; D may be TRBD1 (5 bases). From germline, CDR1 is KGHSH and CDR2 LQKENI. V lost 8 bases, J lost 1 base, and 14 bases lay in between. The CDR3 length is 14 residues. For the CDR3, the DNA is TGTGCCAGCGCTCCGTGGGACGGGAACACTGAAGCTTTCTTT. This gives the protein CASAPWDGNTEAFF.

The rearrangement links TRBV28 to TRBJ2-7, with D maybe TRBD2 (6 bases). The CDR3 covers 16 residues. CDR1 is MDHEN and CDR2 is SYDVKM in the germline V gene. V was shortened by 7 bases and J by 0 bases, with 19 bases between the two germline ends. This CDR3 reads CASTLNSGTGSYEQYF. In DNA form, the CDR3 reads TGTGCCAGCACCCTAAACTCCGGGACTGGCTCCTACGAGCAGTACTTC.

This clone appeared a few times. The chain joins TRBV11-3 to TRBJ1-1; a weak D match, TRBD1 (5 bases). CDR3 length equals 15 residues. Deletions cut 4 bases from V and 0 bases from J, with 12 bases between. Looked up from germline, CDR1 is SGHNT and CDR2 is YENEEA. Here the CDR3 DNA reads TGTGCCAGCAGCTATTCTGCGGGGGTGAACACTGAAGCTTTCTTT. It specifies CASSYSAGVNTEAFF.

This clone was detected a few times. This chain connects TRBV12-2 to TRBJ2-3; the DNA was not compared with TRBD2, the D call given in the table. TRBV12-2 is given as a pseudogene. This CDR3 spans 15 amino acids. Here the CDR3 DNA reads TGTGCCACGGGAGGTAGCGGTGGCGGCACAGATACGCAGTATTTT. It translates to CATGGSGGGTDTQYF.

Only a few counts were recorded for this clone. Written as DNA, the CDR3 is TGTGCCTGGAGTGGGGGGGTTCAGCCCCAGCATTTT. It translates to CAWSGGVQPQHF. This chain connects TRBV30 to TRBJ1-5; D is perhaps TRBD1 (5 bases). Germline V gives CDR1 GTSNPN, CDR2 SVGIG (reference sequence). The CDR3 is 12 amino acids. V gave up 1 base and J gave up 6 bases, with 7 bases separating them. Variable domain in full (rest from reference TRBV30 and TRBJ1-5): SQTIHQWPATLVQPVGSPLSLECTVEGTSNPNLYWYRQAAGRGLQLLFYSVGIGQISSEVPQNLSASRPQDRQFILSSKKLLLSDSGFYLCAWSGGVQPQHFGDGTRLSIL.

The sample holds one count of this clone. The rearrangement links TRBV19 to TRBJ2-1; D is possibly TRBD1 (6 bases). Looked up from germline, CDR1 is LNHDA and CDR2 is SQIVND (reference sequence). There are 13 residues in the CDR3. The V and J ends lost 0 bases and 7 bases respectively, with 7 bases between them. The CDR3 protein is CASSIEGGNEQFF. The DNA for the CDR3 is TGTGCCAGTAGTATAGAAGGGGGAAATGAGCAGTTCTTC.

The rearrangement links TRBV18 to TRBJ2-1, with D unclear. The CDR3 contains 12 residues. Looked up from germline, CDR1 is KGHSH and CDR2 is LQKENI. With 2 bases removed from V and 9 bases from J, the gap between germline ends came to 8 bases. The DNA for the CDR3 is TGTGCCAGCTCACCAATTCGGGCTGAGCAGTTCTTC. This gives the protein CASSPIRAEQFF.

Ten or more counts support this clone. The chain couples TRBV7-2 to TRBJ2-5; D is perhaps TRBD1 or TRBD2 (5 bases each). V was clipped by 8 bases and J by 4 bases, with 14 bases between them. Germline values: CDR1 SGHTA, CDR2 FQGNSA. CDR3 length equals 13 residues. The CDR3 is CASSLPGGETQYF. The CDR3 DNA reads as TGTGCCAGCTCACTGCCTGGGGGAGAGACCCAGTACTTC.

This clone was observed a handful of times. The chain combines TRBV2 with TRBJ2-1; 8 bases align to TRBD2. Germline CDR1 SNHLY, CDR2 FYNNEI. CDR3 size: 19 residues. V lost 5 bases, J lost 0 bases, and 15 bases stayed unmatched. CDR3 protein: CASSFGSSGGTSSYNEQFF. The CDR3 region has the DNA TGTGCCAGCAGTTTCGGGTCGAGCGGGGGAACGAGCTCCTACAATGAGCAGTTCTTC.

The chain recombines TRBV19 with TRBJ1-4, with 10 bases lining up with TRBD1. Germline loops: CDR1 LNHDA, CDR2 SQIVND (reference sequence). The CDR3 totals 14 residues. Trimming removed 6 bases from V and 6 bases from J; junction bases left unmatched: 4. The DNA for the CDR3 is TGTGCCAGTAGCTGGACAGGGGGGGATGAAAAACTGTTTTTT. This translates into CASSWTGGDEKLFF.

This clone is classed as medium-sized. The chain carries TRBV6-8 and TRBJ1-3; D unresolved. The CDR3 runs to 14 residues. In germline, CDR1 is MNHGY, CDR2 SAAAGT. Trimming stripped 6 bases from V and 0 bases from J, with 9 bases between. CDR3 coding DNA: TGTGCCAGCAGCCCTTCGGTCTCTGGAAACACCATATATTTT. This gives the protein CASSPSVSGNTIYF.

This clone was recorded at least ten times. The chain carries TRBV11-3 and TRBJ2-7; D is undetermined. This CDR3 is built from 15 residues. CDR1 and CDR2 (germline): SGHNT, YENEEA. Trimming cost V 2 bases and J 3 bases, with 14 bases left between them. This chain's CDR3 is CASSLSEAGFYEQYF. The DNA of the CDR3 is TGTGCCAGCAGCTTATCCGAGGCAGGATTCTACGAGCAGTACTTC.

In this sample, this clone turned up a few times. The chain has TRBV10-2 and TRBJ2-5; 9 nucleotides agree with TRBD1. Germline loops: CDR1 WSHSY, CDR2 SAAADI. The CDR3 totals 15 residues. Trimming took 6 bases from V and 0 from J; bases not matched to a gene: 5. The CDR3 DNA follows: TGCGCCAGCAGAATGGGACAGGGTAACCAAGAGACCCAGTACTTC. Its translation: CASRMGQGNQETQYF.

The chain links TRBV5-1 to TRBJ1-1; 7 bases match TRBD1. Trimming at V came to 0 bases and at J to 1 base, leaving 3 bases not matched to a gene. CDR3 size: 15 residues. Germline V gene sequence: CDR1 SGHRS, CDR2 YFSETQ. The DNA for the CDR3 is TGCGCCAGCAGCTTGGGGACAGGCGCGAACACTGAAGCTTTCTTT. Its translation: CASSLGTGANTEAFF.